This is a list of T cell receptor beta chains from one sample in a study of OX40 agonist ivuxolimab in advanced cancers. Sequencing used immunoSEQ multiplex PCR; TCRdb keeps in-frame clones, though not all of them. The table lists 65,000 to 95,000 clones, more than 90% of them singletons. The material sequenced was CD4+ or CD8+ T cells sorted from blood, taken in a trial of the OX40 agonist ivuxolimab. The receptors derive from an adult with an advanced solid tumor such as melanoma, head and neck, liver or kidney cancer. CDR3s include the opening cysteine and the closing phenylalanine or tryptophan. D genes are given only for firm matches. Clone size is not always given. Where it is, it says once, few, many or a class for expanded clones.

D gene | clone size | J gene | V gene | CDR3 DNA | CDR3 protein
TRBD1 | - | TRBJ1-6 | TRBV5-6 | TGTGCCAGCAGCTCGGACAGGGGAAGGGGAAATTCACCCCTCCACTTT | CASSSDRGRGNSPLHF
- | once | TRBJ1-2 | TRBV6-6 | TGTGCCAGCAGCTCGGGACAAGCCTATGGCTACACCTTC | CASSSGQAYGYTF
TRBD2 | - | TRBJ2-1 | TRBV7-7 | TGTGCTAGCAGCCCCTCCGGGACTAGCGGCTACAATGAGCAGTTCTTC | CASSPSGTSGYNEQFF
TRBD2 | - | TRBJ2-3 | TRBV5-6 | TGTGCCAGCAGCCGACGACTAGCGGGGAACACAGATACGCAGTATTTT | CASSRRLAGNTDTQYF
TRBD1 | - | TRBJ2-7 | TRBV28 | TGTGCCAGCAGCCCCGGGACAGGGATGTACGAGCAGTACTTC | CASSPGTGMYEQYF
TRBD1 | - | TRBJ1-2 | TRBV5-4 | TGTGCCAGCAGCCCGATTGGGGGACAGGGACGCTATGGCTACACCTTC | CASSPIGGQGRYGYTF
- | - | TRBJ2-3 | TRBV7-6 | TGTGCCAGCAGCTTAGGGCAGCTCCGGTTCACAGATACGCAGTATTTT | CASSLGQLRFTDTQYF
TRBD2 | - | TRBJ2-1 | TRBV18 | TGTGCCAGCTCACCACGTGGGGGGGATGAGCAGTTCTTC | CASSPRGGDEQFF
TRBD1 | - | TRBJ2-1 | TRBV28 | TGTGCCAGCAAGGGGGCGGTGGCTGAGCAGTTCTTC | CASKGAVAEQFF
- | - | TRBJ2-1 | TRBV9 | TGTGCCAGCAGCGTTCAACCTAGGGGTGAGCAGTTCTTC | CASSVQPRGEQFF
- | - | TRBJ1-2 | TRBV6-5 | TGTGCCAGCATATCAAGGAGTGGCTACACCTTC | CASISRSGYTF
TRBD1 | once | TRBJ1-3 | TRBV18 | TGTGCCAGCTCACTGGACAGGGAAAACACCATATATTTT | CASSLDRENTIYF
- | - | TRBJ2-3 | TRBV6-5 | TGTGCCAGCAGGAAGCTTCAAACGCAGTATTTT | CASRKLQTQYF
- | - | TRBJ1-2 | TRBV28 | TGTGCCAGCAGTCCCAACGTTGGATACACCTTC | CASSPNVGYTF
TRBD1 | few | TRBJ1-1 | TRBV19 | TGTGCCAGTAGTATTCAGGGGGCTTCGGCTTTCTTT | CASSIQGASAFF
- | few | TRBJ2-7 | TRBV11-2 | TGTGCCAGCAGCCCTGGGGCGGGGTCGGGGTACTTC | CASSPGAGSGYF
TRBD1 | - | TRBJ2-7 | TRBV2 | TGTGCCAGCAGTAGAGGTTTGGGGGGACAGGGGGCATACGAGCAGTACTTC | CASSRGLGGQGAYEQYF
- | few | TRBJ1-1 | TRBV6-1 | TGTGCCAGCAGTGAGAACCCGAACACTGAAGCTTTCTTT | CASSENPNTEAFF
- | - | TRBJ1-1 | TRBV29-1 | TGCAGCGTCCCCCTCAAACTGGGGGGCGACACTGAAGCTTTCTTT | CSVPLKLGGDTEAFF
TRBD2 | - | TRBJ2-1 | TRBV7-2 | TGTGCCAGCAGCTTAGGAATAGCGGGTCCCAATGAGCAGTTCTTC | CASSLGIAGPNEQFF
- | - | TRBJ2-7 | TRBV19 | TGTGCCAGGGAGGGGGACACGGGTTTAAGGGAGCAGTACTTC | CAREGDTGLREQYF
TRBD2 | - | TRBJ2-2 | TRBV7-8 | TGTGCCAGCCATGTCGGGAGGCTAGCGGGATACTGGGACACCGGGGAGCTGTTTTTT | CASHVGRLAGYWDTGELFF
TRBD1 | - | TRBJ2-5 | TRBV19 | TGTGCCAGTAGTTCCCGGACAGGCCAAGAGACCCAGTACTTC | CASSSRTGQETQYF
TRBD2 | - | TRBJ2-7 | TRBV5-1 | TGCGCCAGCAGCTTGGCGGGGGGCTCCTACGAGCAGTACTTC | CASSLAGGSYEQYF
TRBD2 | once | TRBJ2-5 | TRBV5-8 | TGTGCCAGCAGCTTGGGAGGACTAGCGGGAGTTGGAGAGACCCAGTACTTC | CASSLGGLAGVGETQYF
TRBD1 | - | TRBJ1-2 | TRBV19 | TGTGCCAGTAGTATAGGACAGGGGGCCGCATCCTATGGCTACACCTTC | CASSIGQGAASYGYTF
- | - | TRBJ1-2 | TRBV27 | TGTGCCAGCACCCGGGCCTTTCCGGGGGGTGGCTACACCTTC | CASTRAFPGGGYTF
- | - | TRBJ1-1 | TRBV5-1 | TGCGCCAGCAGCTTGGCCCGGGGGGCGGCTACTGAAGCTTTCTTT | CASSLARGAATEAFF
TRBD2 | - | TRBJ2-2 | TRBV5-6 | TGTGCCAGCAGCTTGGGCGGACTAGCGGGAATTAACGGGGAGCTGTTTTTT | CASSLGGLAGINGELFF
- | - | TRBJ1-3 | TRBV2 | TGTGCCAGCAGTACAGACTCTGGAAACACCATATATTTT | CASSTDSGNTIYF
- | - | TRBJ1-1 | TRBV4-1 | TGCGCCAGCAGCCAAGAGTGGACACCGGGGCGTGTAGGCGACTTT | CASSQEWTPGRVGDF
TRBD2 | - | TRBJ2-7 | TRBV5-1 | TGCGCCAGCAGCTCTGGACTAGCGGGGGGCGAGCAGTACTTC | CASSSGLAGGEQYF
TRBD1 | once | TRBJ2-1 | TRBV7-9 | TGTGCCAGCAGCTTGGGACAGGTTAGCAATGAGCAGTTCTTC | CASSLGQVSNEQFF
- | few | TRBJ1-3 | TRBV5-1 | TGCGCCAGCAGCTTGGACCCGGGGGGAGGAAACACCATATATTTT | CASSLDPGGGNTIYF
TRBD2 | - | TRBJ2-7 | TRBV5-4 | TGTGCCAGCAGCTTAGGCGGGAGGAGGGGGGCCTACGAGCAGTACTTC | CASSLGGRRGAYEQYF
- | - | TRBJ1-1 | TRBV7-9 | TGTGCCAGCAGCTTAGAAGGGGCCAATGAAGCTTTCTTT | CASSLEGANEAFF
- | - | TRBJ2-3 | TRBV28 | TGTGCCAGCAGTTTACTCACAGATACGCAGTATTTT | CASSLLTDTQYF
- | few | TRBJ1-5 | TRBV28 | TGTGCCAGCAGGCGAACGTATAGCAATCAGCCCCAGCATTTT | CASRRTYSNQPQHF
- | - | TRBJ2-7 | TRBV7-9 | TGTGCCAGCCCGGACGGAACCTACGAGCAGTACTTC | CASPDGTYEQYF
TRBD1 | - | TRBJ1-1 | TRBV9 | TGTGCCAGCAGCGTAGGGACAGGGGAACCTTTCTTT | CASSVGTGEPFF
- | - | TRBJ2-7 | TRBV2 | TGTGCCAGCAGACCCCCGGGTCTGCCCTACGAGCAGTACTTC | CASRPPGLPYEQYF